This record covers a single TCR beta chain. The antigen remains undetermined. The sample comes from a study of cytomegalovirus exposure and HLA in healthy donors. Unrecorded immune exposures were likely, despite nominal health at sampling. PCR employed 60 Vbeta and 13 Jbeta primers. Profiling relied on immunoSEQ multiplex PCR, and the TCRdb table lists in-frame clones only, not all of them. The sample shows about 230,000 clones, under 90% of them seen only once. Study conclusions and caveats: The study listed roughly 150 cytomegalovirus-associated TCR beta chains. Later on, a genetic analysis was performed. It linked a missense variant in DCLRE1C with V- and J-gene trimming of TCR beta.

This sequence was found in a human donor in good health. Sequences were obtained from PBMCs.

The CDR3 DNA is TGTGCCAGCAGCTTGGGGGTCGGGAGCTCCTACAATGAGCAGTTCTTC. It yields the protein CASSLGVGSSYNEQFF. The rearrangement uses TRBV5-5 and TRBJ2-1; possibly TRBD2 for D (6 bases). CDR1 SGHKS and CDR2 YYEKEE come from the germline V gene (reference sequence). V lost 0 bases and J 0 bases, leaving 10 bases between the germline ends. The CDR3 spans 16 residues.